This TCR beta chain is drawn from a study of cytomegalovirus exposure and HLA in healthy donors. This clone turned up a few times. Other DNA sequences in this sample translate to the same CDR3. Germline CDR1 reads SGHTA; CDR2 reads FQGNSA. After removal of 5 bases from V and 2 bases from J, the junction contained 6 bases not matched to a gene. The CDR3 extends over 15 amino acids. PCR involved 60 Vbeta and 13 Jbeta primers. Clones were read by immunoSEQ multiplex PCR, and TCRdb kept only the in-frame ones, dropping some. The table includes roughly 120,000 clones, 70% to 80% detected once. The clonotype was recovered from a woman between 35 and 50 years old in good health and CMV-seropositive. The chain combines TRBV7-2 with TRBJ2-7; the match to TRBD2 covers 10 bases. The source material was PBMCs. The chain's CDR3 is CASSLRLAGAYEQYF. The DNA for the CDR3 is TGTGCCAGCAGCCTCAGACTAGCGGGCGCCTACGAGCAGTACTTC.